Shown below are 21 T cell receptor beta chains from a single sample sequenced in a study of HIV-infected patients and healthy controls. No cell fractionation was done, so the repertoire covers all unsorted peripheral blood T cells. 400 to 550 ng RNA was reverse transcribed with alpha and beta constant-region primers. Each of the alpha and beta chains got its own library through chain-specific third strand synthesis with indices. MiXCR was run by TCRdb on the 5' RACE reads, yielding one entry per CDR3 protein. The sample carries approximately 11,000 distinct CDR3 sequences, about 5.1% recorded once. Sequenced: blood. The receptors were gathered from an adult in good health.

By share, this clonotype counts as medium-sized (0.01 to 0.1%). The chain couples TRBV11-2 to TRBJ2-7; 10 positions agree with TRBD2. CDR1 SGHAT and CDR2 FQNNGV come from the germline V gene. The CDR3 contains 17 residues. V lost 5 bases, J lost 0 bases, and 10 bases stayed unmatched. This CDR3 is CASSTRQTSGPSYEQYF. CDR3 nucleotide sequence: TGTGCCAGCAGCACCCGTCAGACTAGCGGGCCCTCCTACGAGCAGTACTTC.

The chain employs TRBV4-1 and TRBJ2-5; no definite D call. This CDR3 region has 15 residues. Trimming took 0 bases from V and 4 from J, leaving 12 bases between them. The germline V gene has CDR1 MGHRA and CDR2 YSYEKL. Here the CDR3 DNA reads TGCGCCAGCAGCCAAGATCCTAGAAGACCAGAGACCCAGTACTTC. Its protein product is CASSQDPRRPETQYF.

The table lists this clonotype with many counts. This rearrangement joins TRBV28 to TRBJ1-2; the D is unclear. This CDR3 is 11 amino acids long. Trimming shortened V by 5 bases and J by 4 bases, and 5 bases separated the two germline ends. The germline V gene encodes CDR1 MDHEN and CDR2 SYDVKM. The CDR3, as DNA: TGTGCCAGCAGTCGCCGCTATGGCTACACCTTC. Translation: CASSRRYGYTF.

This clonotype is labeled as medium-sized. The rearrangement uses TRBV18 and TRBJ1-2; 9 bases agree with TRBD1. J gave up 6 bases and V 4 bases, and 9 bases lay outside the gene matches. CDR1 KGHSH and CDR2 LQKENI come from the germline V gene. There are 15 residues in the CDR3. The CDR3 loop reads CASSHRDRDPDGYTF. The CDR3 nucleotides read TGTGCCAGCTCACACCGGGACAGGGACCCCGATGGCTACACCTTC.

This clonotype was counted many times. The chain combines TRBV20-1 with TRBJ1-5; a weak D match, TRBD1 (5 bases). The CDR3 extends over 16 amino acids. Trimming shortened V by 1 base and J by 0 bases, and 13 bases separated the two germline ends. Germline V gene data show CDR1 as DFQATT and CDR2 as SNEGSKA (reference sequence). The CDR3 DNA follows: TGCAGTGCTAGAGTTCCCCCTGGGGGTAGCAATCAGCCCCAGCATTTT. This codes for CSARVPPGGSNQPQHF.

This clonotype is termed medium-sized. J is TRBJ2-7 and V is TRBV7-2; D gene unclear. The CDR3 extends over 13 amino acids. The germline V and J ends were trimmed by 5 bases and 5 bases, with 13 bases remaining between them. Germline CDR1 and CDR2: SGHTA and FQGNSA. The CDR3: CASSPHMGNEQYF. Here the CDR3 DNA reads TGTGCCAGCAGCCCGCACATGGGTAACGAGCAGTACTTC. Looking up the rest from reference TRBV7-2 and TRBJ2-7 gives the full variable domain: GAGVSQSPSNKVTEKGKDVELRCDPISGHTALYWYRQSLGQGLEFLIYFQGNSAPDKSGLPSDRFSAERTGGSVSTLTIQRTQQEDSAVYLCASSPHMGNEQYFGPGTRLTVT.

There are many counts of this clonotype. The CDR3 nucleotides are TGTGCCAGCAGCTTAATCAGGGACTACGAGCAGTACTTC. It specifies CASSLIRDYEQYF. The chain combines TRBV11-2 with TRBJ2-7, with D perhaps matching TRBD1 (5 bases). CDR3 length: 13 amino acids. Germline CDR1 reads SGHAT; CDR2 reads FQNNGV. The V end lost 2 bases, the J end lost 3 bases, and 8 bases lay between the germline ends.

This clonotype was picked up many times. This chain links TRBV12-3 or TRBV12-4 with TRBJ2-5; 7 positions agree with TRBD2. J gave up 5 bases and V 7 bases, and 7 bases lay outside the gene matches. CDR3 length equals 13 residues. The DNA of the CDR3 is TGTGCCAGCACCAAGGGAGGGTTTGAGACCCAGTACTTC. This codes for CASTKGGFETQYF.

The chain carries TRBV7-8 and TRBJ2-2; D may correspond to TRBD1 or TRBD2 (5 bases each). The V gene's germline CDR1 is SGHVS and CDR2 FQNEAQ. There are 16 residues in the CDR3. V dropped 10 bases and J dropped 0 bases, with 18 bases sitting between them. DNA for the CDR3: TGTGCCACCTCAGGGATTTTGCGGGCGAACACCGGGGAGCTGTTTTTT. This sequence encodes CATSGILRANTGELFF.

This clonotype was recorded a few times. The CDR3: CASSPSDPTDTQYF. CDR3 nucleotides: TGTGCCAGCAGCCCCAGCGATCCCACAGATACGCAGTATTTT. This chain connects TRBV6-6 to TRBJ2-3; no definite D call. This CDR3 region has 14 residues. Trimming removed 6 bases from V and 2 bases from J, with 12 bases in between. Germline CDR1 and CDR2: MNHNY and SVGAGI (reference sequence).

This clonotype was detected ten times or more. The rearrangement joins TRBV6-5 to TRBJ1-1; D is unclear. The germline CDR1 and CDR2 sequences are MNHEY and SVGAGI. The CDR3 is 12 residues long. V was pared by 6 bases and J by 11 bases, with 16 bases between. CDR3: CASSLNTYGAFF. As DNA, the CDR3 is TGTGCCAGCAGCCTAAACACCTACGGCGCTTTCTTT.

This clonotype was seen at least ten times. The rearrangement links TRBV19 to TRBJ2-1; D might be TRBD2 (6 bases). From germline, CDR1 is LNHDA and CDR2 SQIVND (reference sequence). The V gene lost 5 bases and the J gene lost 3 bases, with 17 bases spanning the gap. CDR3 length: 16 amino acids. CDR3 residues: CASSSQDAGSYNEQFF. Written as DNA, the CDR3 is TGTGCCAGTAGTTCCCAGGACGCGGGGAGCTACAATGAGCAGTTCTTC.

This clonotype has only a few counts. V is TRBV19 and J is TRBJ2-6; D is undetermined. This CDR3 has 16 residues. Looked up from germline, CDR1 is LNHDA and CDR2 is SQIVND (reference sequence). V lost 6 bases and J lost 0, with 12 bases in between. CDR3 sequence (DNA): TGTGCCAGTAGAGACACTCCTCACTCTGGGGCCAACGTCCTGACTTTC. Residues: CASRDTPHSGANVLTF.

This clonotype occurred many times. This chain links TRBV7-9 with TRBJ2-6; TRBD1 aligns across 9 bases. This CDR3 comprises 19 residues. The V gene's germline CDR1 is SEHNR and CDR2 FQNEAQ (reference sequence). J was trimmed by 0 bases and V by 3 bases; bases with no gene match: 9. The CDR3: CASSFPWDREYSGANVLTF. CDR3 coding DNA: TGTGCCAGCAGCTTCCCATGGGACAGGGAATACTCTGGGGCCAACGTCCTGACTTTC.

This clonotype showed up many times. The V gene is TRBV3-1, the J gene TRBJ2-7; a possible D gene is TRBD2 (5 bases). The length of the CDR3 is 12 residues. In germline, CDR1 is LGHDT, CDR2 YNNKEL (reference sequence). V dropped 3 bases and J dropped 3 bases, with 6 bases sitting between them. In DNA form, the CDR3 reads TGTGCCAGCAGCCAGGGGAGCTACGAGCAGTACTTC. This codes for CASSQGSYEQYF.

This clonotype was observed at least ten times. The chain joins TRBV6-6 to TRBJ1-5; D may be TRBD1 (6 bases). CDR3 size: 16 residues. Trimming left V 6 bases short and J 4 bases short, with 19 bases between. Looked up from germline, CDR1 is MNHNY and CDR2 is SVGAGI (reference sequence). The DNA of the CDR3 is TGTGCCAGCAGCACCCTGGGCCAGGGGACAAATCAGCCCCAGCATTTT. It yields the protein CASSTLGQGTNQPQHF.

Judged by abundance, this clonotype is medium-sized. The chain has TRBV15 and TRBJ2-1; no clear D gene. This CDR3 comprises 13 residues. In germline, CDR1 is LNHNV, CDR2 YYDKDF (reference sequence). Trimming pared 4 bases from V and 6 bases from J, leaving 10 bases between. This CDR3 is CATSNSGPNEQFF. DNA for the CDR3: TGTGCCACCAGCAATTCCGGCCCCAATGAGCAGTTCTTC.

This clonotype was counted many times. The V and J genes are TRBV29-1 and TRBJ2-3; D gene unclear. V gave up 0 bases and J gave up 2 bases, with 12 bases separating them. Germline assignment: CDR1 SQVTM and CDR2 ANQGSEA. This CDR3 has 15 amino acids. CDR3 DNA sequence: TGCAGCGTTGAAGAGGGAATAGGGCTCACAGATACGCAGTATTTT. This translates into CSVEEGIGLTDTQYF.

This clonotype was counted many times. CDR3 residues: CASNPDYNSPLHF. The CDR3 DNA follows: TGTGCCAGCAACCCAGACTATAATTCACCCCTCCACTTT. V gene TRBV6-6 combines with J gene TRBJ1-6, with D unclear. Germline values: CDR1 MNHNY, CDR2 SVGAGI (reference sequence). The CDR3 has 13 amino acids. Trimming left V 7 bases short and J 3 bases short, with 7 bases between.

In its sample, this clonotype ranks as medium-sized. The rearrangement uses TRBV6-6 and TRBJ2-7; D might be TRBD1 (7 bases). Trimming stripped 8 bases from V and 1 base from J, with 9 bases between. This CDR3 is built from 12 residues. Per germline, CDR1 MNHNY and CDR2 SVGAGI (reference sequence). The CDR3 region is CASQGGSYEQYF. The CDR3 nucleotides read TGTGCCAGCCAGGGGGGATCCTACGAGCAGTACTTC.

In its sample, this clonotype was seen many times. Its ends do not fully match the called genes, so a read error is possible. The chain recombines TRBV12-3 or TRBV12-4 with TRBJ2-3, with D possibly being TRBD2 (6 bases). This CDR3 is 17 amino acids long. CDR3 in amino acids: CASSTSGTHTSKDTQYF. The DNA of the CDR3 is TGTGCCAGCAGTACATCGGGGACCCATACTAGCAAAGATACGCAGTATTTT.